These 12 T cell receptor beta chains originate from one sample sequenced in a study of blood T cell repertoires in COVID-19. Data came from immunoSEQ multiplex PCR; TCRdb stores just in-frame clones and leaves some out. Here the sample spans under 70,000 clones, 79% being singletons. The sample consisted of peripheral blood. These receptors were taken from an elderly woman with active or convalescent COVID-19.

This clone was observed a handful of times. The chain uses TRBV10-3 and TRBJ2-5, with 10 positions matching TRBD2. Germline lookup yields CDR1 ENHRY and CDR2 SYGVKD. V shed 6 bases and J 2 bases; nucleotides not matched to a gene: 6. The CDR3 covers 15 residues. This CDR3 reads CAIRRGTSAQETQYF. The CDR3 nucleotides read TGTGCCATCAGGAGGGGGACTAGCGCGCAAGAGACCCAGTACTTC.

This clone has a single count. The rearrangement joins TRBV5-1 to TRBJ1-1; D may be TRBD1 (6 bases). This CDR3 spans 15 amino acids. Germline CDR1 is SGHRS and CDR2 is YFSETQ. V was cut by 4 bases and J by 4 bases, with 17 bases left in between. The CDR3 protein is CASSAGTTLGTEAFF. CDR3 nucleotide sequence: TGCGCCAGCAGCGCCGGGACAACTTTGGGCACTGAAGCTTTCTTT.

This clone has just a few counts. This chain uses TRBV6-1 with TRBJ1-1; D may be TRBD1 (6 bases). Germline values: CDR1 MNHNS, CDR2 SASEGT. The CDR3 has 15 amino acids. The germline V and J ends were trimmed by 3 bases and 5 bases, with 16 bases remaining between them. The CDR3 nucleotides read TGTGCCAGCAGTGACAGGGGTCTAATGGGGACTGAAGCTTTCTTT. Translation gives CASSDRGLMGTEAFF.

This clone was seen only once. The chain couples TRBV7-3 to TRBJ1-1; TRBD1 might be the D (6 bases). This CDR3 spans 14 amino acids. Looked up from germline, CDR1 is SGHTA and CDR2 is FQGTGA. The V end was cut by 1 base, the J end by 8 bases, with 14 bases between. The CDR3 is CASSLNAGAGEAFF. In nucleotides, the CDR3 is TGTGCCAGCAGCTTAAACGCAGGGGCAGGCGAAGCTTTCTTT.

The CDR3 loop is CSASSGGTSGSDTQYF. The CDR3 DNA sequence: TGCAGTGCTAGTTCTGGAGGGACTAGCGGTTCGGATACGCAGTATTTT. V usage is TRBV20-1 and J usage is TRBJ2-3; the match to TRBD2 covers 11 bases. The V gene end was trimmed by 3 bases and the J gene end by 6 bases; junction bases not matched to a gene: 11. CDR3 size: 16 residues. Germline V gene sequence: CDR1 DFQATT, CDR2 SNEGSKA (reference sequence).

The chain recombines TRBV14 with TRBJ2-7; weak D call: TRBD1 (6 bases). The V gene's germline CDR1 is SGHDN and CDR2 FVKESK. The CDR3 runs to 14 residues. V lost 4 bases and J lost 1, with 11 bases in between. The CDR3, as DNA: TGTGCCAGCAGCCGAATACAGGGATCCTACGAGCAGTACTTC. It specifies CASSRIQGSYEQYF.

This clone was seen once. The rearrangement links TRBV3-1 (or the pseudogene TRBV3-2) to TRBJ1-1; D gene uncertain. Trimming took 1 base from V and 5 from J, leaving 11 bases between them. CDR1 LGHDT and CDR2 YNNKEL come from the germline V gene (reference sequence). The CDR3 is 14 amino acids. CDR3 region: CASSQVHGETEAFF. CDR3 coding DNA: TGTGCCAGCAGCCAAGTCCATGGGGAGACTGAAGCTTTCTTT.

This clone was seen ten or more times. CDR3 loop: CATRQLYTEAFF. In nucleotides, the CDR3 is TGTGCCACCAGACAGCTCTACACTGAAGCTTTCTTT. The chain combines TRBV10-3 with TRBJ1-1, with a tentative D call TRBD1 (5 bases). The CDR3 is 12 residues long. V lost 10 bases and J 3 bases, leaving 12 bases between the germline ends. The germline V gene has CDR1 ENHRY and CDR2 SYGVKD.

V and J are TRBV15 and TRBJ1-1; TRBD1 is a possible D gene (5 bases). Germline CDR1 reads LNHNV; CDR2 reads YYDKDF (reference sequence). Trimming left V 1 base short and J 3 bases short, with 9 bases between. The CDR3 covers 14 residues. The DNA for the CDR3 is TGTGCCACCAGCAGAGGACAGCTTTACACTGAAGCTTTCTTT. It is translated as CATSRGQLYTEAFF.

The J gene is TRBJ1-1, the V gene TRBV7-3, with D possibly TRBD1 on 5 matching bases. With 4 bases removed from V and 2 bases from J, the gap between germline ends came to 8 bases. Germline loops: CDR1 SGHTA, CDR2 FQGTGA. This CDR3 has 13 residues. The CDR3 DNA sequence: TGTGCCAGCAGCTCACAGGTAAACACTGAAGCTTTCTTT. It is translated as CASSSQVNTEAFF.

The chain has TRBV4-1 and TRBJ1-2, with 7 bases matching TRBD1. CDR1 MGHRA and CDR2 YSYEKL come from the germline V gene. V was pared by 5 bases and J by 3 bases, with 15 bases of the junction left unmatched. The CDR3 has 17 residues. CDR3 in DNA: TGCGCCAGCAGCGTCTCCGCCCAAGAGGGGGCGGACTATGGCTACACCTTC. It codes for CASSVSAQEGADYGYTF.

The chain recombines TRBV4-1 with TRBJ1-5; tentative D call: TRBD1 (5 bases). Trimming shortened V by 0 bases and J by 7 bases, and 13 bases separated the two germline ends. The CDR3 loop spans 15 amino acids. The germline CDR1 and CDR2 sequences are MGHRA and YSYEKL. The CDR3 region is CASSQDGEGAQPQHF. Here the CDR3 DNA reads TGCGCCAGCAGCCAAGATGGTGAAGGGGCGCAGCCCCAGCATTTT.